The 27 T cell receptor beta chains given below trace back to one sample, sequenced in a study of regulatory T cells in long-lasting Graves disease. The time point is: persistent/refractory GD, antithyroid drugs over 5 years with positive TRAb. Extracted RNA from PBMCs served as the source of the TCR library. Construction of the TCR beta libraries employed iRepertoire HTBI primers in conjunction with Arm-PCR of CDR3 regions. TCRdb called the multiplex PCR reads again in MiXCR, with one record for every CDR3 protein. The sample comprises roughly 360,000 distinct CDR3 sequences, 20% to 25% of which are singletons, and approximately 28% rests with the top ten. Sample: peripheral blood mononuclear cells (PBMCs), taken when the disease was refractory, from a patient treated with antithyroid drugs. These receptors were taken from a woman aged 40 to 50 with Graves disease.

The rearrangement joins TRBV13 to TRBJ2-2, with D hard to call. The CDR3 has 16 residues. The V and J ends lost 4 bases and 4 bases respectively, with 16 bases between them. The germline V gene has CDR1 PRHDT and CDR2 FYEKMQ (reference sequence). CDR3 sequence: CASSSPLGRITGELFF. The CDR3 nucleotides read TGTGCCAGCAGCTCCCCGTTAGGCAGGATCACCGGGGAGCTGTTTTTT. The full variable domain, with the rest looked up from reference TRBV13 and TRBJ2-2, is AAGVIQSPRHLIKEKRETATLKCYPIPRHDTVYWYQQGPGQDPQFLISFYEKMQSDKGSIPDRFSAQQFSDYHSELNMSSLELGDSALYFCASSSPLGRITGELFFGEGSRLTVL.

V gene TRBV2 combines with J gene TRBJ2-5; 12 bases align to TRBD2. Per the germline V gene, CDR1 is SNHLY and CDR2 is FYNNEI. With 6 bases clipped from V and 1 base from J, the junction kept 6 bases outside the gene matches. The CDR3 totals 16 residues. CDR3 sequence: CASSFSGLAGQETQYF. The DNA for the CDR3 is TGTGCCAGCAGCTTCTCGGGACTAGCGGGCCAAGAGACCCAGTACTTC.

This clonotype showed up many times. DNA for the CDR3: TGTGCCAGCAGCCAAACCCACTACGAGCAGTACTTC. It encodes CASSQTHYEQYF. The chain joins TRBV11-2 to TRBJ2-7, with D hard to call. The CDR3 loop spans 12 amino acids. Per the germline V gene, CDR1 is SGHAT and CDR2 is FQNNGV. The V end lost 5 bases, the J end lost 3 bases, and 8 bases lay between the germline ends.

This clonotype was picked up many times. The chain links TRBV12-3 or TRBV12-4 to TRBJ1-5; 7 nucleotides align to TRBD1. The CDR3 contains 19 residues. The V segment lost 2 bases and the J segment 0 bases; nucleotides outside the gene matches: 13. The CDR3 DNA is TGTGCCAGCAGTTTACCCTCTCCGGACAGGTTCTATAGCAATCAGCCCCAGCATTTT. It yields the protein CASSLPSPDRFYSNQPQHF.

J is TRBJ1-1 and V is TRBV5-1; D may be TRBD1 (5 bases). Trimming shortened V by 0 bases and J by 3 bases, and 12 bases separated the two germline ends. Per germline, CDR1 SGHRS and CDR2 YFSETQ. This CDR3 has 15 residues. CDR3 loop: CASSLGGVGDTEAFF. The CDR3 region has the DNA TGCGCCAGCAGCTTGGGGGGGGTAGGGGACACTGAAGCTTTCTTT.

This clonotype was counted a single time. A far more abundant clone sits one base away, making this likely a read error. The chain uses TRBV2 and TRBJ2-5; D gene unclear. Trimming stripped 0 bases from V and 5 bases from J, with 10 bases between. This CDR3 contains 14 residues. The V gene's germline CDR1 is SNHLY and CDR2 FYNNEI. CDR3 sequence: CASSEAWARETQYF. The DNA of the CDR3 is TGTGCCAGCAGTGAAGCATGGGCCCGGGAGACCCAGTACTTC.

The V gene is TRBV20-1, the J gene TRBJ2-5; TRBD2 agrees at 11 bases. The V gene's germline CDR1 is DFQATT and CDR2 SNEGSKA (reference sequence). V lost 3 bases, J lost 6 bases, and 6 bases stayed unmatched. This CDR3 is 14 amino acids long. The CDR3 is CSASGSGRAKTQYF. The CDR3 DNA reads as TGCAGTGCTAGTGGTAGCGGGAGGGCCAAGACCCAGTACTTC.

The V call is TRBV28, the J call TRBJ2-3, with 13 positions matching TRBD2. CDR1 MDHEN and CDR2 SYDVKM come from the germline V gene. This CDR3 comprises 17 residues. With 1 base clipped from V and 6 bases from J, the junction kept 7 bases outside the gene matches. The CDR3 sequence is CASSLFTSGREGDTQYF. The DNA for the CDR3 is TGTGCCAGCAGTTTATTCACTAGCGGGAGGGAAGGGGATACGCAGTATTTT.

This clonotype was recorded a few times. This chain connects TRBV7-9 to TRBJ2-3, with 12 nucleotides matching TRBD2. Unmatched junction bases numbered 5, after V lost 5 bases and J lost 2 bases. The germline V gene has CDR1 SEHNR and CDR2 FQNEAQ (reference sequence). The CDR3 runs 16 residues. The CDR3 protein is CASSIRTSGITDTQYF. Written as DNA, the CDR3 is TGTGCCAGCAGCATAAGGACTAGCGGGATCACAGATACGCAGTATTTT.

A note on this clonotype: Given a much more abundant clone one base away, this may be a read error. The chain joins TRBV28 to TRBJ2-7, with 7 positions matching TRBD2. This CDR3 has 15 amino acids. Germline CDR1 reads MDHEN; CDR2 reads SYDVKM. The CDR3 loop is CASRLYQGWDYEQCF. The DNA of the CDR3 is TGTGCCAGCAGGCTATACCAGGGTTGGGACTACGAGCAGTGCTTC.

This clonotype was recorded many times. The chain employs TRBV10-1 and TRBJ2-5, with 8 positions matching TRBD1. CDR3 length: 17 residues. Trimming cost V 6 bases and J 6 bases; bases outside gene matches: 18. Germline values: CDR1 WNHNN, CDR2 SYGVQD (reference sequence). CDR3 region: CASSPTGASPGWKTQYF. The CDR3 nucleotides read TGCGCCAGCAGCCCGACAGGGGCGTCCCCTGGGTGGAAGACCCAGTACTTC.

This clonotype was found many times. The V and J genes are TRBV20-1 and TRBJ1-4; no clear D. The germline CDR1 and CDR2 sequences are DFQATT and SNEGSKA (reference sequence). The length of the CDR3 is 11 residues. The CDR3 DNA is TGCAGCGGGAAAGTCAATGAAAAACTGTTTTTT. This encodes CSGKVNEKLFF.

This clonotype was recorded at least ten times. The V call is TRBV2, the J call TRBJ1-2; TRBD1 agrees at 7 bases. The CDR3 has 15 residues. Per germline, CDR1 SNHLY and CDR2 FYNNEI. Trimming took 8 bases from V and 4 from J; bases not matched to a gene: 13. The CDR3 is CASRRQGLEGYGYTF. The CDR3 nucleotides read TGTGCCAGCCGTAGACAGGGCTTGGAGGGCTATGGCTACACCTTC.

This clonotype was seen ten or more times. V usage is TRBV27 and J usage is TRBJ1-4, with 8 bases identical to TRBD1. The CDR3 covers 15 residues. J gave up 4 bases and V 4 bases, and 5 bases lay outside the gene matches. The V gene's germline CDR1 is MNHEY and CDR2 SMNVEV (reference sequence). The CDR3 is CASSSTGAINEKLFF. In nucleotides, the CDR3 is TGTGCCAGCAGTTCGACAGGGGCGATTAATGAAAAACTGTTTTTT.

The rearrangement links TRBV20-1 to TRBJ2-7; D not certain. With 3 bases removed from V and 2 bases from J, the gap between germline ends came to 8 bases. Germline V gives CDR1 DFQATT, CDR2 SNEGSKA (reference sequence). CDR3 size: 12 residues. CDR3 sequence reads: CSASSVAYEQYF. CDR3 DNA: TGCAGTGCTAGTAGTGTAGCCTACGAGCAGTACTTC.

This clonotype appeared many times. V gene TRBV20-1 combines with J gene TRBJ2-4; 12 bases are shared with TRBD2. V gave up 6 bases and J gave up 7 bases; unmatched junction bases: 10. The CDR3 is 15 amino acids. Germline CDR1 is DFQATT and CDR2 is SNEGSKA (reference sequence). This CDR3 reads CSALGLAGFGNIQYF. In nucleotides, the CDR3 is TGCAGTGCCCTCGGACTAGCGGGATTTGGTAACATTCAGTACTTC.

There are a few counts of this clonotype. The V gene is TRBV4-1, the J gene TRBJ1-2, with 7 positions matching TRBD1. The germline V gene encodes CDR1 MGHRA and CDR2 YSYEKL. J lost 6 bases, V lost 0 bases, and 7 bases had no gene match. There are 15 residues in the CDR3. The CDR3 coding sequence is TGCGCCAGCAGCCAAGAGCCTCGAACAGGGGATGGCTACACCTTC. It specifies CASSQEPRTGDGYTF.

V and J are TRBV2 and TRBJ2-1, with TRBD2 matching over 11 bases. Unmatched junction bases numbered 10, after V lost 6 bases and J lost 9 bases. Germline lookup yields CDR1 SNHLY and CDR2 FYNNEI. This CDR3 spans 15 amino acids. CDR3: CASSEHLAGGSEQFF. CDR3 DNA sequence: TGTGCCAGCAGCGAACACCTAGCGGGAGGAAGTGAGCAGTTCTTC.

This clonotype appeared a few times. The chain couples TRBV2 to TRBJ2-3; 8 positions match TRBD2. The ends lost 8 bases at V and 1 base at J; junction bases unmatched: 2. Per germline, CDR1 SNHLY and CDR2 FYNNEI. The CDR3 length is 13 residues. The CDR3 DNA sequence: TGTGCCAGCCTAGCGGGCCGCACAGATACGCAGTATTTT. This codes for CASLAGRTDTQYF.

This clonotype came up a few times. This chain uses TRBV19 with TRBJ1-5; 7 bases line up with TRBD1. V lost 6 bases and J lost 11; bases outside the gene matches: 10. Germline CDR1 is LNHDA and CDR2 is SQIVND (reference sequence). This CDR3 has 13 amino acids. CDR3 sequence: CASRGTEAPAQHF. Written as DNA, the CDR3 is TGTGCCAGTAGAGGGACAGAAGCTCCAGCCCAGCATTTT.

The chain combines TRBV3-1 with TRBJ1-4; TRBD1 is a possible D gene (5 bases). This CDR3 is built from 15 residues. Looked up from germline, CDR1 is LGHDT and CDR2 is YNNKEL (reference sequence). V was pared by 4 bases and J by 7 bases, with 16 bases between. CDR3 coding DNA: TGTGCCAGCAGCCCTTGGGGGAATAACCCTGAAAAACTGTTTTTT. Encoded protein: CASSPWGNNPEKLFF.

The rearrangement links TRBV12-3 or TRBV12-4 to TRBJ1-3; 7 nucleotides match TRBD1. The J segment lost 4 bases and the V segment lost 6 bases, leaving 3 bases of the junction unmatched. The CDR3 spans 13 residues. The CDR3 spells CASRTGTGNTIYF. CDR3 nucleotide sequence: TGTGCCAGCAGGACAGGGACCGGAAACACCATATATTTT.

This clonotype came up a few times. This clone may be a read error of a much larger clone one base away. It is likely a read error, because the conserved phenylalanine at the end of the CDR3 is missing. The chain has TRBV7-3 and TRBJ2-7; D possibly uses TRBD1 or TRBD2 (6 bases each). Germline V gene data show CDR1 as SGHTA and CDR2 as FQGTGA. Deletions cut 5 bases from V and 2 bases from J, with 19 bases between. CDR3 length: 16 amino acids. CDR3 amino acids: CASSVPDTRGPYEQYS. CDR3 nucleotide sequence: TGTGCCAGCAGCGTCCCAGACACCCGGGGGCCCTACGAGCAGTACTCC.

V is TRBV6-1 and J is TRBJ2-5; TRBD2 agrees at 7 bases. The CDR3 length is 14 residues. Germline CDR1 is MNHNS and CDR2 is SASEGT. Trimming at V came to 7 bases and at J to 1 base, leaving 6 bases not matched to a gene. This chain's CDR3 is CASTWGGGQETQYF. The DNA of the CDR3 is TGTGCCAGCACTTGGGGGGGGGGCCAAGAGACCCAGTACTTC.

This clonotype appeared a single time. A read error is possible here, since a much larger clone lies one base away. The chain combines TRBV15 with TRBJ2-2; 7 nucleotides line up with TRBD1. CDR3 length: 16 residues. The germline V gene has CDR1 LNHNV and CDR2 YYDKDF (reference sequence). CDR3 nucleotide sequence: TGTGCCACCAGCAGAGATACAGGGGTGAACACCGGGGAGCTGCTTTTT. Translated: CATSRDTGVNTGELLF.

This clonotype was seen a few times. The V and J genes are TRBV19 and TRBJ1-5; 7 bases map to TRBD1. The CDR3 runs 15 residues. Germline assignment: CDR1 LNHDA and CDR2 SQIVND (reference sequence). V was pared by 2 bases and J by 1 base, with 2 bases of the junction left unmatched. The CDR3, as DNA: TGTGCCAGTAGTATATACAGGGGAAGCAATCAGCCCCAGCATTTT. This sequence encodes CASSIYRGSNQPQHF.

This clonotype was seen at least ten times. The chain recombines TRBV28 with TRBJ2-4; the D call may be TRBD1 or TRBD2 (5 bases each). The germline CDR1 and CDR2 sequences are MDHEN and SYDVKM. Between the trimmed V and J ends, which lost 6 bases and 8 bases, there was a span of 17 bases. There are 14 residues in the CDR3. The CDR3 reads CASRRDRRVHIQYF. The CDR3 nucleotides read TGTGCCAGCAGAAGGGACCGCAGGGTTCACATTCAGTACTTC.